The clone carrying this T cell receptor (beta chain) has more than one count but fewer than ten. The data originate from a study of blood T cell repertoires in COVID-19. Here immunoSEQ multiplex PCR was the method, and the copy in TCRdb shows in-frame clones only, minus some. There are roughly 250,000 clones in the sample; about 86% occur only once, and about 3.5% lies in the top ten. The TCR sequence derives from a woman in her 40s with acute COVID-19. The sample consisted of PBMCs or T cells enriched from blood (not recorded which).

The CDR3 sequence is CASSLVTSGSADTQYF. The DNA of the CDR3 is TGTGCCAGCAGCTTAGTGACTAGCGGGAGCGCAGATACGCAGTATTTT. J is TRBJ2-3 and V is TRBV7-8; 12 bases match TRBD2. Germline V gene sequence: CDR1 SGHVS, CDR2 FQNEAQ. J was trimmed by 4 bases and V by 1 base; bases with no gene match: 3. This CDR3 comprises 16 residues.